This TCR beta chain emerged from a study of cytomegalovirus exposure and HLA in healthy donors. There are 16 residues in the CDR3. Trimming at V came to 4 bases and at J to 2 bases, leaving 8 bases not matched to a gene. Germline V gene sequence: CDR1 MNHNY, CDR2 SVGAGI (reference sequence). The study's findings and limits: Earlier analysis found most TCR beta V segments productive about 87% or about 30% of the time. In all likelihood, a cluster of highly shared sequence variants was a sequencing artifact. Testing in vitro showed a few CMV-associated chains specific for CMV antigens.

This PCR relied on a set of 60 Vbeta primers and 13 Jbeta primers. Assay: immunoSEQ multiplex PCR; the TCRdb copy retains only in-frame clones and omits some. This repertoire shows about 100,000 clones, 65% to 80% found once; its top ten account for 8% to 13%. For this clone: The antigen is not known.

The source material was PBMCs. The V call is TRBV6-6, the J call TRBJ2-7; 10 nucleotides agree with TRBD2. This TCR was sampled from a man aged 45-65 years in good health and CMV-seronegative. The CDR3 bases are TGTGCCAGCAGTTCTAGCGGGAGTCGGGTTGCCTACGAGCAGTACTTC. It translates to CASSSSGSRVAYEQYF.